A single sample gave rise to the 2 T cell receptor beta chains below, sequenced in a study of vaccination and CD4 T cells after COVID-19. No cognate antigen is known for these TCRs. Treatment specified: approximately nine-day PBMC culture with coronavirus spike peptide pools or control peptides (ViraFEST assay). According to the study, CD4+ T cells from the unexposed donor were gathered ahead of the COVID-19 pandemic (2011-2018). Cultured CD4+ T-cell DNA underwent Oncomine TCR Beta short-read sequencing. Investigators isolated genomic DNA from cultured CD4+ T cells. One entry per CDR3 protein, called by TCRdb with MiXCR from the PCR reads. In the table there are approximately 9,600 distinct CDR3 sequences, 25% to 35% of which are singletons. What was sequenced was CD4+ T cells from blood, cultured in vitro. Receptors originate from a human donor in good health.

The CDR3 bases are TGTGCCAGCAGGCATACCGGACGTAAAGGGGACGAGCAGTACTTC. Protein: CASRHTGRKGDEQYF. This chain joins TRBV7-9 and TRBJ2-7, with a weak D call TRBD1 (5 bases). The CDR3 covers 15 residues. The ends were cut back, 6 bases at V and 5 bases at J, with 20 bases in the middle. The germline CDR1 and CDR2 sequences are SEHNR and FQNEAQ (reference sequence).

The J gene is TRBJ1-1, the V gene TRBV24-1; D gene uncertain. The CDR3 is made up of 13 amino acids. The germline V gene has CDR1 KGHDR and CDR2 SFDVKD. Trimming took off 6 bases at V and 5 bases at J, with 12 bases between the two ends. Written as DNA, the CDR3 is TGTGCCACCAGTCGGGCGGGCCGGACTGAAGCTTTCTTT. This codes for CATSRAGRTEAFF.